The clone carrying this T cell receptor (beta chain) was recorded a few times. Clones were sequenced by immunoSEQ multiplex PCR, and TCRdb holds only the in-frame ones, with some missing. The sample holds under 40,000 clones; roughly two thirds are singletons and the top ten take around 40%. This entry belongs to a study of T cells in tumors after PD-1 blockade. J gave up 9 bases and V 3 bases, and 8 bases lay outside the gene matches. The CDR3 sequence is 14 residues long. Looked up from germline, CDR1 is DFQATT and CDR2 is SNEGSKA (reference sequence). This TCR was sampled from a human donor with basal cell carcinoma. Specimen: PBMCs, collected after anti-PD-1 treatment. The V gene is TRBV20-1, the J gene TRBJ2-1, with TRBD2 matching 10 bases. The CDR3 region is CSASRQREGGEQFF. The DNA for the CDR3 is TGCAGTGCTAGTCGCCAGCGGGAGGGGGGTGAGCAGTTCTTC.